Presented here are 32 T cell receptor beta chains from one specimen sequenced in a study of shared clonotypes between healthy human individuals. The protocol was immunoSEQ multiplex PCR, while the TCRdb copy is restricted to in-frame clones and leaves out a portion. The sample lists some 2,100,000 clones, more than 90% occurring once. Sequencing was done on a sample of naive CD4+ T cells sorted from blood. Regarding subset: CD45RA+ positively selected. The receptors were gathered from a man aged 18 to 29 in good health.

The gene calls are TRBV5-1 and TRBJ2-1; D remains ambiguous. CDR3 length equals 16 residues. CDR1 SGHRS and CDR2 YFSETQ come from the germline V gene. With 0 bases removed from V and 0 bases from J, the gap between germline ends came to 10 bases. The DNA for the CDR3 is TGCGCCAGCAGCTTGGGGCCGTCCGCCTCCTACAATGAGCAGTTCTTC. Its protein product is CASSLGPSASYNEQFF. The full variable domain, completed using reference TRBV5-1 and TRBJ2-1, is KAGVTQTPRYLIKTRGQQVTLSCSPISGHRSVSWYQQTPGQGLQFLFEYFSETQRNKGNFPGRFSGRQFSNSRSEMNVSTLELGDSALYLCASSLGPSASYNEQFFGPGTRLTVL.

This chain joins TRBV20-1 and TRBJ1-6; unclear D gene. The CDR3 consists of 10 residues. The V end lost 6 bases, the J end lost 13 bases, and 10 bases lay between the germline ends. CDR1 DFQATT and CDR2 SNEGSKA come from the germline V gene (reference sequence). DNA of the CDR3: TGCAGTGCCACAGCCCCCCCCCTCCACTTT. Translating it yields CSATAPPLHF.

This chain uses TRBV11-2 with TRBJ2-1; 8 bases fit TRBD2. The CDR3 spans 15 residues. Germline assignment: CDR1 SGHAT and CDR2 FQNNGV. Unmatched junction bases numbered 2, after V lost 4 bases and J lost 0 bases. CDR3 nucleotide sequence: TGTGCCAGCAGCTCCACTAGCGGCTCCTACAATGAGCAGTTCTTC. Protein: CASSSTSGSYNEQFF.

This chain joins TRBV19 and TRBJ2-7; 8 bases agree with TRBD1. With V trimmed by 5 bases and J by 3 bases, 3 bases remained unmatched. The CDR3 contains 13 residues. CDR1 and CDR2 (germline): LNHDA, SQIVND (reference sequence). The CDR3 nucleotides are TGTGCCAGTAGTGCTACAGGGGGCTACGAGCAGTACTTC. Its translation is CASSATGGYEQYF.

V gene TRBV6-5 combines with J gene TRBJ1-1; D might be TRBD1 (5 bases). The CDR3 is made up of 13 amino acids. Germline-derived CDR1 and CDR2 are MNHEY and SVGAGI. With 7 bases removed from V and 6 bases from J, the gap between germline ends came to 15 bases. The CDR3 spells CASTIPGTAEAFF. CDR3 DNA sequence: TGTGCCAGCACTATACCCGGGACGGCTGAAGCTTTCTTT.

This chain uses TRBV7-2 with TRBJ1-6; the match to TRBD1 covers 8 bases. This CDR3 has 15 residues. Unmatched junction bases numbered 11, after V lost 5 bases and J lost 11 bases. The V gene's germline CDR1 is SGHTA and CDR2 FQGNSA. CDR3 sequence reads: CASSPGGTGLAPLHF. DNA for the CDR3: TGTGCCAGCAGCCCAGGCGGGACAGGCCTGGCACCCCTCCACTTT. The variable domain in full, with the rest retrieved from reference TRBV7-2 and TRBJ1-6, is GAGVSQSPSNKVTEKGKDVELRCDPISGHTALYWYRQSLGQGLEFLIYFQGNSAPDKSGLPSDRFSAERTGGSVSTLTIQRTQQEDSAVYLCASSPGGTGLAPLHFGNGTRLTVT.

CDR3 loop: CASSVGQHSYEQYF. Written as DNA, the CDR3 is TGTGCCAGCAGCGTGGGACAGCACTCCTACGAGCAGTACTTC. The chain links TRBV5-4 to TRBJ2-7; 7 positions agree with TRBD1. This CDR3 comprises 14 residues. Germline trimming cut 4 bases from V and 0 bases from J; bases unmatched to any gene: 4. Germline values: CDR1 SGHNT, CDR2 YYREEE (reference sequence).

The V call is TRBV5-1, the J call TRBJ1-1; weak D call: TRBD1 (6 bases). Germline V gene data show CDR1 as SGHRS and CDR2 as YFSETQ. This CDR3 contains 15 residues. With 4 bases removed from V and 5 bases from J, the gap between germline ends came to 18 bases. Here the CDR3 DNA reads TGCGCCAGCAGCAGCGCTCTATGGGGGCGGACTGAAGCTTTCTTT. Translated: CASSSALWGRTEAFF.

V usage is TRBV7-2 and J usage is TRBJ2-3; tentatively, D is TRBD1 or TRBD2 (5 bases each). This CDR3 region has 15 residues. Germline assignment: CDR1 SGHTA and CDR2 FQGNSA. Deletions cut 2 bases from V and 0 bases from J, with 9 bases between. CDR3 sequence reads: CASSLTRDSTDTQYF. The CDR3 DNA reads TGTGCCAGCAGCTTAACTCGGGACAGCACAGATACGCAGTATTTT.

Worth noting for this clone: This may arise from a read error, as a much more abundant clone is one base away. The chain has TRBV7-8 and TRBJ2-7, with D unresolved. CDR1 and CDR2 from the germline V gene are SGHVS and FQNEAQ. The CDR3 length is 13 residues. Trimming cost V 5 bases and J 2 bases, with 10 bases left between them. Here the CDR3 reads CASSPDPPYEQYF. CDR3 bases: TGTGCCAGCAGCCCCGACCCCCCCTACGAGCAGTACTTC.

This rearrangement joins TRBV5-1 to TRBJ2-2; no reliable D call. The CDR3 has 12 residues. The germline V gene encodes CDR1 SGHRS and CDR2 YFSETQ. V lost 0 bases and J lost 13, with 10 bases in between. CDR3 in amino acids: CASSLEDGRLFF. As DNA, the CDR3 is TGCGCCAGCAGCTTGGAAGACGGTCGGCTGTTTTTT. The full variable domain, its missing parts supplied by reference TRBV5-1 and TRBJ2-2, is KAGVTQTPRYLIKTRGQQVTLSCSPISGHRSVSWYQQTPGQGLQFLFEYFSETQRNKGNFPGRFSGRQFSNSRSEMNVSTLELGDSALYLCASSLEDGRLFFGEGSRLTVL.

This clone showed up just a few times. The V gene is TRBV14, the J gene TRBJ1-2; D is possibly TRBD1 (5 bases). CDR1 is SGHDN, CDR2 FVKESK, per germline. V shed 1 base and J shed 4 bases, with 7 bases lying between them. The CDR3 has 13 residues. The CDR3 region has the DNA TGTGCCAGCAGCCAAGGGCAGGGCTATGGCTACACCTTC. Protein: CASSQGQGYGYTF.

This clone was detected only once. The chain employs TRBV4-1 and TRBJ2-5, with 8 bases that match TRBD2. Germline trimming cut 2 bases from V and 7 bases from J; bases unmatched to any gene: 9. CDR3 length equals 15 residues. Germline V gene lookup returns CDR1 MGHRA and CDR2 YSYEKL. Here the CDR3 DNA reads TGCGCCAGCAGCCAACCAGCGGGGGCCCGCGGGACCCAGTACTTC. This translates into CASSQPAGARGTQYF.

This clone was recorded a few times. The sample contains more than one DNA sequence encoding this CDR3. The V gene is TRBV18, the J gene TRBJ2-7; D possibly uses TRBD1 or TRBD2 (5 bases each). CDR3 length: 12 amino acids. Trimming cost V 3 bases and J 3 bases, with 6 bases left between them. CDR1 and CDR2 from the germline V gene are KGHSH and LQKENI. In DNA, the CDR3 is TGTGCCAGCTCACCGGGGGTCTACGAGCAGTACTTC. Protein product: CASSPGVYEQYF.

The V gene is TRBV18, the J gene TRBJ1-6, with D tentatively TRBD1 (6 bases). Germline CDR1 is KGHSH and CDR2 is LQKENI. Trimming took off 6 bases at V and 7 bases at J, with 16 bases between the two ends. The CDR3 totals 15 residues. The CDR3 coding sequence is TGTGCCAGCTCCATAGTGAAGGGGGGAAATTCACCCCTCCACTTT. Residues: CASSIVKGGNSPLHF.

The chain links TRBV7-2 to TRBJ2-2; D is unresolved. Germline V lookup: CDR1 SGHTA, CDR2 FQGNSA. The CDR3 runs 13 residues. Trimming pared 0 bases from V and 5 bases from J, leaving 4 bases between. The CDR3 sequence is CASSLALTGELFF. For the CDR3, the DNA is TGTGCCAGCAGCTTAGCCTTAACCGGGGAGCTGTTTTTT.

J is TRBJ1-5 and V is TRBV28; D ambiguous. V was pared by 3 bases and J by 1 base, with 10 bases between. The CDR3 has 15 amino acids. Germline CDR1 reads MDHEN; CDR2 reads SYDVKM. CDR3 DNA sequence: TGTGCCAGCAGTTTTTCTTTAGGGAGCAATCAGCCCCAGCATTTT. Translated, it gives CASSFSLGSNQPQHF.

CDR3: CASSLRQGLNQPQHF. DNA of the CDR3: TGTGCCAGCAGCTTACGACAGGGGTTGAATCAGCCCCAGCATTTT. The chain links TRBV5-6 to TRBJ1-5; 8 bases are a match to TRBD1. This CDR3 spans 15 amino acids. The trim removed 2 bases at V and 4 bases at J, leaving 5 bases unmatched. Germline CDR1 and CDR2: SGHDT and YYEEEE.

Note on this clone: This CDR3 is also generated by other DNA sequences in the sample. The chain uses TRBV18 and TRBJ2-5; D is tentatively TRBD1 or TRBD2 (6 bases each). The germline V gene encodes CDR1 KGHSH and CDR2 LQKENI. The CDR3 covers 15 residues. The germline V and J ends were trimmed by 3 bases and 2 bases, with 13 bases remaining between them. Here the CDR3 DNA reads TGTGCCAGCTCACCGCAACAGGGAGGACAAGAGACCCAGTACTTC. Its protein product is CASSPQQGGQETQYF.

DNA for the CDR3: TGTGCCTCCTCGAACAACCGGGACAACTATGGCTACACCTTC. Its translation is CASSNNRDNYGYTF. This rearrangement joins TRBV30 to TRBJ1-2; tentative D call: TRBD1 (5 bases). V gave up 7 bases and J gave up 2 bases, with 17 bases separating them. Germline CDR1 GTSNPN, CDR2 SVGIG (reference sequence). This CDR3 contains 14 residues. The whole variable domain, remainder taken from reference TRBV30 and TRBJ1-2, is SQTIHQWPATLVQPVGSPLSLECTVEGTSNPNLYWYRQAAGRGLQLLFYSVGIGQISSEVPQNLSASRPQDRQFILSSKKLLLSDSGFYLCASSNNRDNYGYTFGSGTRLTVV.

As for this clone: Other nucleotide sequences from this sample produce the same CDR3. J is TRBJ2-1 and V is TRBV10-1; a possible D gene is TRBD2 (6 bases). Trimming removed 0 bases at V and 1 base at J, with 7 bases between. The V gene's germline CDR1 is WNHNN and CDR2 SYGVQD (reference sequence). The CDR3 is 15 residues long. The CDR3 DNA follows: TGCGCCAGCAGTGAGTCCGGAGGGTCCTACAATGAGCAGTTCTTC. It is translated as CASSESGGSYNEQFF.

The V call is TRBV30, the J call TRBJ1-3; the D gene is possibly TRBD1 (5 bases). This CDR3 has 16 amino acids. CDR1 is GTSNPN and CDR2 is SVGIG in the germline V gene (reference sequence). V lost 3 bases and J lost 4, with 19 bases in between. CDR3 residues: CAWRERGVASGNTIYF. The CDR3 DNA is TGTGCCTGGAGAGAGAGGGGAGTTGCGAGCGGAAACACCATATATTTT.

The gene calls are TRBV30 and TRBJ2-3; tentative D call: TRBD1 (5 bases). Trimming left V 4 bases short and J 1 base short, with 9 bases between. Looked up from germline, CDR1 is GTSNPN and CDR2 is SVGIG (reference sequence). The CDR3 covers 13 residues. CDR3 sequence: CAWKLTGTDTQYF. CDR3 sequence (DNA): TGTGCCTGGAAATTGACAGGCACAGATACGCAGTATTTT.

The rearrangement uses TRBV19 and TRBJ2-7; 7 positions agree with TRBD1. The CDR3 runs to 13 residues. The germline V gene encodes CDR1 LNHDA and CDR2 SQIVND (reference sequence). Trimming removed 4 bases from V and 2 bases from J; junction bases left unmatched: 2. CDR3 sequence (DNA): TGTGCCAGTAGTACAGACAGGGCCTACGAGCAGTACTTC. Encoded protein: CASSTDRAYEQYF.

The chain combines TRBV10-3 with TRBJ1-1; 9 positions agree with TRBD1. Looked up from germline, CDR1 is ENHRY and CDR2 is SYGVKD. Trimming at V came to 4 bases and at J to 0 bases, leaving 6 bases not matched to a gene. The CDR3 covers 16 residues. Here the CDR3 DNA reads TGTGCCATCAGTGGGGGGACAGGGTGGTTGAACACTGAAGCTTTCTTT. As protein: CAISGGTGWLNTEAFF.

The chain links TRBV7-2 to TRBJ2-7; D perhaps matches TRBD2 (5 bases). Germline assignment: CDR1 SGHTA and CDR2 FQGNSA. This CDR3 contains 13 residues. V was pared by 1 base and J by 8 bases, with 12 bases between. The CDR3 region has the DNA TGTGCCAGCAGCTTAGTAACAGACGGGAAGCAGTACTTC. It codes for CASSLVTDGKQYF.

The V gene is TRBV11-3, the J gene TRBJ2-1; 12 positions match TRBD2. This CDR3 is built from 15 residues. Losses at the gene ends were 4 bases for V and 8 bases for J; bases not matched to a gene: 6. Germline values: CDR1 SGHNT, CDR2 YENEEA. For the CDR3, the DNA is TGTGCCAGCAGCTCGACTAGCGGGAGAAGGGATGAGCAGTTCTTC. Residues: CASSSTSGRRDEQFF. The full variable domain, rest sourced from reference TRBV11-3 and TRBJ2-1, is EAGVVQSPRYKIIEKKQPVAFWCNPISGHNTLYWYLQNLGQGPELLIRYENEEAVDDSQLPKDRFSAERLKGVDSTLKIQPAELGDSAVYLCASSSTSGRRDEQFFGPGTRLTVL.

The CDR3 spells CASSLDWGTDRVAKNIQYF. CDR3 nucleotides: TGTGCCAGCAGCTTAGATTGGGGGACGGACAGGGTGGCCAAAAACATTCAGTACTTC. The J gene is TRBJ2-4, the V gene TRBV11-2; 8 nucleotides match TRBD1. CDR3 length equals 19 residues. The germline gives CDR1 SGHAT, CDR2 FQNNGV. The J segment lost 1 base and the V segment lost 0 bases, leaving 11 bases of the junction unmatched.

The V gene is TRBV9, the J gene TRBJ1-4; D unresolved. This CDR3 is built from 14 residues. In germline, CDR1 is SGDLS, CDR2 YYNGEE. V lost 3 bases and J 5 bases, leaving 11 bases between the germline ends. Here the CDR3 DNA reads TGTGCCAGCAGCGCGACCTCGGAGAATGAAAAACTGTTTTTT. This translates into CASSATSENEKLFF.

The rearrangement joins TRBV18 to TRBJ2-1; 8 nucleotides agree with TRBD2. The CDR3 covers 14 residues. V lost 5 bases to trimming and J lost 8 bases; unmatched junction nucleotides: 8. The V gene's germline CDR1 is KGHSH and CDR2 LQKENI. Here the CDR3 DNA reads TGTGCCAGCTCAGCTGCGGGACTAGGGGATGAGCAGTTCTTC. Translation gives CASSAAGLGDEQFF.

V gene TRBV27 combines with J gene TRBJ1-2, with D perhaps matching TRBD1 (6 bases). The V end lost 11 bases, the J end lost 4 bases, and 20 bases lay between the germline ends. The CDR3 has 14 amino acids. Germline V gives CDR1 MNHEY, CDR2 SMNVEV (reference sequence). The CDR3 region has the DNA TGTGCCGGGGTAGGGGGGGACTCTAGCTATGGCTACACCTTC. This sequence encodes CAGVGGDSSYGYTF.

This clone was recorded only once. This chain links TRBV6-1 with TRBJ2-2, with a possible D match to TRBD2 (5 bases). The CDR3 has 16 amino acids. The germline V gene has CDR1 MNHNS and CDR2 SASEGT. V dropped 4 bases and J dropped 1 base, with 13 bases sitting between them. DNA for the CDR3: TGTGCCAGCAGTGGGCGGGCAAGCATGAACACCGGGGAGCTGTTTTTT. This encodes CASSGRASMNTGELFF.